This TCR beta chain was sequenced during a study of T cell responses to AZD1222 COVID-19 vaccine. As for this clone: Its specificity is unknown. At one of its ends the junction is not consistent with the germline gene, which may arise from a read error.

General observations from the study: Spike regions recognized by vaccine-associated CD4 TCRs spanned the protein, led by 160-218 and 743-854.

Sequenced by immunoSEQ multiplex PCR; TCRdb stores in-frame clones only, minus some. Of roughly 80,000 clones listed, more than 90% are singletons. CDR1 and CDR2 from the germline V gene are SQVTM and ANQGSEA. CDR3 length: 11 amino acids. The sequence came from an adult in good health. The V call is TRBV29-1, the J call TRBJ1-3, with D tentatively TRBD1 (6 bases). Specimen: peripheral blood, collected on day 0 of AZD1222 vaccination. The CDR3 region is CSVQEGGTIYF. DNA for the CDR3: TGCAGCGTTCAAGAGGGGGGCACCATATATTTT. The variable domain in full, completed from reference TRBV29-1 and TRBJ1-3, reads SAVISQKPSRDICQRGTSLTIQCQVDSQVTMMFWYRQQPGQSLTLIATANQGSEATYESGFVIDKFPISRPNLTFSTLTVSNMSPEDSSIYLCSVQEGGTIYFGEGSWLTVV.